These 26 T cell receptor beta chains were sequenced from one sample in a study of T cell repertoires in cytomegalovirus infection (dated 2019 in TCRdb). TCRdb records Illumina HiSeq 1500 as the sequencer. The public reads were run again by TCRdb, first through fastp at Q25 and then through MiXCR, and only productive beta chains were kept. CDR3 protein duplicates are merged, each entry listing the most common genes and DNA. The sample table holds 400,000 to 550,000 distinct CDR3 sequences, of which over 9% were seen once. The top ten constitute about a tenth of the sample. The sequencing sample was made of PBMCs. The receptors were sampled from a human donor in good health (CMV status not recorded). Some clones in this sample may be carry-over from other donors' samples.

This clonotype was picked up many times. The V call is TRBV20-1, the J call TRBJ1-5, with TRBD1 matching over 8 bases. CDR1 DFQATT and CDR2 SNEGSKA come from the germline V gene (reference sequence). Trimming took 4 bases from V and 7 from J; bases not matched to a gene: 9. The CDR3 is made up of 14 amino acids. The CDR3 reads CSAIQGGVGQPQHF. CDR3 DNA: TGCAGTGCTATACAGGGGGGCGTCGGACAGCCCCAGCATTTT.

This clonotype showed up many times. This chain joins TRBV6-1 and TRBJ2-6; no clear D. Germline CDR1 MNHNS, CDR2 SASEGT. Deletions cut 5 bases from V and 0 bases from J, with 8 bases between. This CDR3 is built from 15 residues. The CDR3 DNA is TGTGCCAGCAGTTGGACGGACTCTGGGGCCAACGTCCTGACTTTC. Protein: CASSWTDSGANVLTF.

V usage is TRBV30 and J usage is TRBJ1-6; 10 bases are shared with TRBD1. The CDR3 is made up of 17 amino acids. Germline V gene sequence: CDR1 GTSNPN, CDR2 SVGIG (reference sequence). The J segment lost 8 bases and the V segment lost 2 bases, leaving 12 bases of the junction unmatched. CDR3 loop: CAWSHKGSGQGHSPLHF. The CDR3 DNA follows: TGTGCCTGGAGTCATAAAGGTTCGGGACAGGGGCATTCACCCCTCCACTTT.

This clonotype appeared many times. This chain's CDR3 is CASSLAQGNYGYTF. CDR3 bases: TGTGCCAGCAGCTTAGCTCAGGGAAACTATGGCTACACCTTC. This chain connects TRBV7-6 to TRBJ1-2; TRBD1 might be the D (5 bases). Germline CDR1 reads SGHVS; CDR2 reads FNYEAQ. Trimming cost V 0 bases and J 2 bases, with 7 bases left between them. CDR3 length equals 14 residues.

This clonotype was seen ten or more times. CDR3 sequence: CATRKMGQPYEQYF. The CDR3 DNA reads as TGTGCCACCAGGAAGATGGGACAACCCTACGAGCAGTACTTC. The chain combines TRBV28 with TRBJ2-7; D possibly corresponds to TRBD1 (6 bases). Germline V CDR1 and CDR2: MDHEN, SYDVKM. The CDR3 totals 14 residues. V was trimmed by 10 bases and J by 2 bases, leaving 18 bases between them.

This clonotype was recorded many times. The J gene is TRBJ2-5, the V gene TRBV7-2; D is uncertain. The CDR3 has 16 amino acids. V dropped 2 bases and J dropped 1 base, with 14 bases sitting between them. CDR1 and CDR2 from the germline V gene are SGHTA and FQGNSA. The CDR3 bases are TGTGCCAGCAGCTTAAACCCCGGGCCGATCCAAGAGACCCAGTACTTC. Its translation is CASSLNPGPIQETQYF.

V is TRBV2 and J is TRBJ2-5; D gene uncertain. CDR1 and CDR2 from the germline V gene are SNHLY and FYNNEI. The CDR3 is 15 amino acids. The V end was cut by 5 bases, the J end by 3 bases, with 16 bases between. The CDR3 nucleotides read TGTGCCAGCAGTCCGACCCCCACAGATGAAGAGACCCAGTACTTC. Protein sequence: CASSPTPTDEETQYF.

This clonotype was detected ten times or more. This rearrangement joins TRBV7-6 to TRBJ2-1, with 9 bases aligning to TRBD2. Germline V gives CDR1 SGHVS, CDR2 FNYEAQ. The CDR3 consists of 16 residues. V lost 4 bases to trimming and J lost 9 bases; unmatched junction nucleotides: 13. The chain's CDR3 is CASSSSEGGRGSEQFF. In DNA, the CDR3 is TGTGCCAGCAGCTCTTCCGAGGGCGGGAGGGGTAGTGAGCAGTTCTTC. The full variable domain, in which reference TRBV7-6 and TRBJ2-1 provide the parts outside the CDR3, is GAGVSQSPRYKVTKRGQDVALRCDPISGHVSLYWYRQALGQGPEFLTYFNYEAQQDKSGLPNDRFSAERPEGSISTLTIQRTEQRDSAMYRCASSSSEGGRGSEQFFGPGTRLTVL.

This clonotype was observed many times. The CDR3, as DNA: TGTGCCAGCAGCTTAGTAGAGAAACAGCCCCAGCATTTT. Translating gives CASSLVEKQPQHF. The chain is built from TRBV7-2 and TRBJ1-5, with D unclear. V dropped 1 base and J dropped 7 bases, with 8 bases sitting between them. Germline values: CDR1 SGHTA, CDR2 FQGNSA. The CDR3 extends over 13 amino acids.

The J gene is TRBJ1-6, the V gene TRBV12-5; 10 bases map to TRBD1. The trim removed 6 bases at V and 15 bases at J, leaving 17 bases unmatched. Germline-derived CDR1 and CDR2 are LGHNT and FRNRAP. The CDR3 totals 16 residues. CDR3: CASGTFGTGEAVILHF. DNA of the CDR3: TGTGCTAGTGGCACCTTCGGGACAGGGGAGGCGGTAATCCTCCACTTT.

As regards this clonotype: This clone may be a read error of a much larger clone one base away. This chain connects TRBV7-3 to TRBJ1-1, with D possibly matching TRBD1 (5 bases). The CDR3 is made up of 13 amino acids. V was clipped by 6 bases and J by 1 base, with 9 bases between them. Germline V CDR1 and CDR2: SGHTA, FQGTGA. The CDR3 is CASRFTGNTEAFF. CDR3 nucleotide sequence: TGTGCCAGCAGATTTACAGGGAACACTGAAGCTTTCTTT.

This clonotype was observed a few times. This chain uses TRBV20-1 with TRBJ2-5, with 10 bases that match TRBD2. This CDR3 has 13 amino acids. Germline CDR1 and CDR2: DFQATT and SNEGSKA (reference sequence). After removal of 8 bases from V and 7 bases from J, the junction contained 10 bases not matched to a gene. Here the CDR3 reads CSPSSGGQGTQYF. The DNA for the CDR3 is TGCAGTCCTTCTAGCGGGGGCCAGGGGACCCAGTACTTC.

In its sample, this clonotype was seen many times. The chain recombines TRBV7-6 with TRBJ2-1, with TRBD2 identical over 8 bases. Germline lookup yields CDR1 SGHVS and CDR2 FNYEAQ. There are 16 residues in the CDR3. Trimming took 1 base from V and 4 from J; bases not matched to a gene: 6. CDR3 DNA: TGTGCCAGCAGCTTAGTATCCGGGACTAGGTACAATGAGCAGTTCTTC. This sequence encodes CASSLVSGTRYNEQFF.

This clonotype was seen repeatedly, ten times or more. The chain recombines TRBV6-1 with TRBJ2-2; 8 bases map to TRBD2. CDR1 and CDR2 (germline): MNHNS, SASEGT. CDR3 length equals 18 residues. The junction had 13 bases not matched to a gene; V was cut back by 0 bases and J by 7 bases. CDR3 sequence (DNA): TGTGCCAGCAGTGAAGCGCTTCACCCTAGCGGGCTCGGCGGGGAGCTGTTTTTT. Its protein is CASSEALHPSGLGGELFF.

This clonotype came up many times. This chain links TRBV20-1 with TRBJ2-2, with 9 bases fitting TRBD2. This CDR3 region has 17 residues. With 0 bases clipped from V and 1 base from J, the junction kept 6 bases outside the gene matches. The germline V gene encodes CDR1 DFQATT and CDR2 SNEGSKA (reference sequence). The CDR3 bases are TGCAGTGCTAGAGAGGTGGGACTAGCTGTGAACACCGGGGAGCTGTTTTTT. It encodes CSAREVGLAVNTGELFF.

The chain employs TRBV10-3 and TRBJ2-3, with D maybe TRBD2 (6 bases). The CDR3 runs to 13 residues. The germline V gene encodes CDR1 ENHRY and CDR2 SYGVKD. V was clipped by 10 bases and J by 6 bases, with 17 bases between them. The CDR3 DNA follows: TGTGCCACCGACTCGCGGGACGGGGATACGCAGTATTTT. The encoded protein is CATDSRDGDTQYF.

This clonotype was observed a single time. The chain uses TRBV20-1 and TRBJ2-3; 8 bases match TRBD1. The CDR3 extends over 14 amino acids. The J segment lost 2 bases and the V segment lost 3 bases, leaving 4 bases of the junction unmatched. From germline, CDR1 is DFQATT and CDR2 SNEGSKA (reference sequence). CDR3 coding DNA: TGCAGTGCTAGGAGGACAGGGACCACAGATACGCAGTATTTT. Encoded protein: CSARRTGTTDTQYF.

A note on this clonotype: A much larger clone is a single base away; this may be a read error. J is TRBJ2-5 and V is TRBV18; D unclear. The V end lost 3 bases, the J end lost 4 bases, and 15 bases lay between the germline ends. Germline-derived CDR1 and CDR2 are KGHSH and LQKENI. The CDR3 has 15 amino acids. This CDR3 is CASSPLTATGETQYF. As DNA, the CDR3 is TGTGCCAGCTCACCGCTTACAGCGACCGGAGAGACCCAGTACTTC.

This clonotype has just a few counts. V and J are TRBV9 and TRBJ1-2, with D tentatively TRBD1 (5 bases). Trimming stripped 2 bases from V and 0 bases from J, with 8 bases between. CDR3 length equals 14 residues. CDR1 is SGDLS and CDR2 is YYNGEE in the germline V gene. The CDR3 DNA reads TGTGCCAGCAGCGTGGGGGACTCTAACTATGGCTACACCTTC. Its protein is CASSVGDSNYGYTF.

This clonotype was detected many times. The chain joins TRBV5-4 to TRBJ2-1; D not resolved. The CDR3 runs 12 residues. The ends were cut back, 2 bases at V and 7 bases at J, with 7 bases in the middle. The germline CDR1 and CDR2 sequences are SGHNT and YYREEE (reference sequence). CDR3 residues: CASSFGWNEQFF. DNA of the CDR3: TGTGCCAGCAGCTTTGGGTGGAATGAGCAGTTCTTC.

This clonotype was seen many times. J is TRBJ2-7 and V is TRBV12-3 or TRBV12-4; tentatively, D is TRBD2 (6 bases). The V end was cut by 5 bases, the J end by 0 bases, with 14 bases between. The CDR3 length is 15 residues. The chain's CDR3 is CASSPKLASSYEQYF. The CDR3, as DNA: TGTGCCAGCAGTCCCAAGCTAGCGTCCTCCTACGAGCAGTACTTC.

The rearrangement uses TRBV6-2 or TRBV6-3 and TRBJ1-2, with TRBD1 matching over 7 bases. J gave up 7 bases and V 4 bases, and 12 bases lay outside the gene matches. Germline-derived CDR1 and CDR2 are MNHEY and SVGEGT. The CDR3 spans 15 residues. CDR3 coding DNA: TGTGCCAGCAGTTTCAGCGCCGGGACAGAAGCTGGCTACACCTTC. Translating it yields CASSFSAGTEAGYTF.

This clonotype was observed many times. The chain is built from TRBV28 and TRBJ1-2; D perhaps matches TRBD1 (5 bases). Trimming took 4 bases from V and 5 from J, leaving 17 bases between them. This CDR3 has 15 amino acids. Germline V lookup: CDR1 MDHEN, CDR2 SYDVKM. The CDR3 nucleotides are TGTGCCAGCAGTTCCCTCGGGGGGGGAGTATATGGCTACACCTTC. As protein: CASSSLGGGVYGYTF.

This clonotype was observed many times. The chain links TRBV7-6 to TRBJ1-6; D call uncertain. Looked up from germline, CDR1 is SGHVS and CDR2 is FNYEAQ. V was pared by 1 base and J by 0 bases, with 22 bases between. The CDR3 has 21 amino acids. As DNA, the CDR3 is TGTGCCAGCAGCTTAGTGGGGAGGGAGCTGTCAGGAAGCTCCTATAATTCACCCCTCCACTTT. Translating it yields CASSLVGRELSGSSYNSPLHF.

The chain links TRBV29-1 to TRBJ2-1; TRBD2 matches at 9 bases. Trimming cost V 3 bases and J 7 bases; bases outside gene matches: 4. The CDR3 runs 13 residues. Germline CDR1 SQVTM, CDR2 ANQGSEA. DNA of the CDR3: TGCAGCGTTGATAGCGGGAGTAGAAATGAGCAGTTCTTC. Its translation is CSVDSGSRNEQFF.

This clonotype was seen repeatedly, ten times or more. The chain links TRBV7-9 to TRBJ1-2, with no clear D. The germline V gene encodes CDR1 SEHNR and CDR2 FQNEAQ (reference sequence). Trimming pared 1 base from V and 8 bases from J, leaving 8 bases between. The CDR3 length is 12 residues. Here the CDR3 DNA reads TGTGCCAGCAGCTTAGGCGGGGAAGGCTACACCTTC. Its protein is CASSLGGEGYTF. The full variable domain, in which reference TRBV7-9 and TRBJ1-2 provide the parts outside the CDR3, is DTGVSQNPRHKITKRGQNVTFRCDPISEHNRLYWYRQTLGQGPEFLTYFQNEAQLEKSRLLSDRFSAERPKGSFSTLEIQRTEQGDSAMYLCASSLGGEGYTFGSGTRLTVV.